This is a list of T cell receptor beta chains from one sample in a study of blood T cell repertoires in COVID-19. TCRdb's table, derived via immunoSEQ multiplex PCR, lists solely in-frame clones and lacks some. The sample holds around 380,000 clones; around 87% are singletons and the top ten take 1.3%. The sequencing sample was made of PBMCs or T cells enriched from blood (not recorded which). The receptors derive from a man aged 30 to 45 who had recovered from COVID-19. Both conserved end residues are part of each CDR3. Fields, in order: D gene, V gene, J gene, clone size, CDR3 length, CDR3 DNA, CDR3 protein. A D gene is named only where the DNA matches it firmly. Some rows mark clone size as missing; the rest say once, few, many or name a class of expanded clone.

D: .; V: TRBV5-1; J: TRBJ2-7; size: .; length: 15; DNA: TGCGCCAGCAGCACTCAACAGGGATCGTCCTACGAGCAGTACTTC; CDR3: CASSTQQGSSYEQYF
D: .; V: TRBV4-1; J: TRBJ1-3; size: once; length: 14; DNA: TGCGCCAGCAGCCAAGAGCGGTCTGGAAACACCATATATTTT; CDR3: CASSQERSGNTIYF
D: .; V: TRBV5-1; J: TRBJ2-7; size: .; length: 13; DNA: TGCGCCAGCAGCTCACCCCCGGGCTACGAGCAGTACTTC; CDR3: CASSSPPGYEQYF
D: TRBD1; V: TRBV9; J: TRBJ2-6; size: .; length: 15; DNA: TGTGCCAGCAGCGCCAGGGGGTCTGGGGCCAACGTCCTGACTTTC; CDR3: CASSARGSGANVLTF
D: TRBD1; V: TRBV6-6; J: TRBJ1-4; size: few; length: 15; DNA: TGTGCCAGCAGTGGACAGGGGCGGGATCGTGAAAAACTGTTTTTT; CDR3: CASSGQGRDREKLFF
D: .; V: TRBV4-3; J: TRBJ2-1; size: .; length: 15; DNA: TGCGCCAGCAGTGACGGACTCGGCTCCTACAATGAGCAGTTCTTC; CDR3: CASSDGLGSYNEQFF
D: TRBD2; V: TRBV7-2; J: TRBJ2-7; size: .; length: 15; DNA: TGTGCCAGCAGTCCAACTAGCGGGGTTGGCTACGAGCAGTACTTC; CDR3: CASSPTSGVGYEQYF
D: .; V: TRBV7-9; J: TRBJ1-3; size: .; length: 17; DNA: TGTGCCAGCAGCCCACCGCGCGAAGAAATCTCTGGAAACACCATATATTTT; CDR3: CASSPPREEISGNTIYF
D: TRBD1; V: TRBV29-1; J: TRBJ1-1; size: .; length: 12; DNA: TGCAGCGTTACAGGGGGCGGGAATGAAGCTTTCTTT; CDR3: CSVTGGGNEAFF
D: TRBD2; V: TRBV5-4; J: TRBJ2-5; size: once; length: 17; DNA: TGTGCCAGCAGCGGGGCTAGCGGGGCGCCCAAGCAAGAGACCCAGTACTTC; CDR3: CASSGASGAPKQETQYF
D: .; V: TRBV4-1; J: TRBJ1-2; size: few; length: 14; DNA: TGCGCCAGCAGCCTTTCGGAAGAGGACTATGGCTACACCTTC; CDR3: CASSLSEEDYGYTF
D: .; V: TRBV3-1/TRBV3-2; J: TRBJ2-7; size: .; length: 14; DNA: TGTGCCAGCAGCCAAGGGACAGCATCCTACGAGCAGTACTTC; CDR3: CASSQGTASYEQYF
D: .; V: TRBV2; J: TRBJ1-6; size: .; length: 12; DNA: TGTGCCAGCAGTACAGGGTCTTCACCCCTCCACTTT; CDR3: CASSTGSSPLHF
D: TRBD1; V: TRBV9; J: TRBJ2-2; size: .; length: 16; DNA: TGTGCCAGCAGCGTAAGGAGGCAGGGGGCGCAGGTGGAGCTGTTTTTT; CDR3: CASSVRRQGAQVELFF
D: .; V: TRBV28; J: TRBJ1-1; size: .; length: 14; DNA: TGTGCCAGCAGTTCCCCCTTCAGGGGCTCTGAAGCTTTCTTT; CDR3: CASSSPFRGSEAFF
D: .; V: TRBV20-1; J: TRBJ2-7; size: .; length: 16; DNA: TGCAGTGCTAGTAGTACTGAGGACTCTGGCTCCTACGAGCAGTACTTC; CDR3: CSASSTEDSGSYEQYF
D: TRBD1; V: TRBV27; J: TRBJ2-7; size: .; length: 12; DNA: TGTGCCAGCCGAGACAGGGATTACGAGCAGTACTTC; CDR3: CASRDRDYEQYF
D: TRBD2; V: TRBV10-3; J: TRBJ2-3; size: .; length: 15; DNA: TGTGCCATCAACCCTAGCGGGGGGCCCACAGATACGCAGTATTTT; CDR3: CAINPSGGPTDTQYF
D: .; V: TRBV6-5; J: TRBJ2-5; size: .; length: 13; DNA: TGTGCCAGCAGAAAGACAGTTGGGGAGACCCAGTACTTC; CDR3: CASRKTVGETQYF
D: TRBD1; V: TRBV6-5; J: TRBJ2-5; size: .; length: 15; DNA: TGTGCCAGCGACCTATTAACAGGGGCGGGAGAGACCCAGTACTTC; CDR3: CASDLLTGAGETQYF
D: .; V: TRBV9; J: TRBJ2-3; size: .; length: 15; DNA: TGTGCCAGCAGCGAGCCTCCGAGGATGGCAGATACGCAGTATTTT; CDR3: CASSEPPRMADTQYF
D: .; V: TRBV5-6; J: TRBJ1-1; size: .; length: 16; DNA: TGTGCCAGCAGCCGACCCGCCCCCGGCGGGGTTTTGGGAGCTTTCTTT; CDR3: CASSRPAPGGVLGAFF
D: .; V: TRBV30; J: TRBJ1-2; size: .; length: 13; DNA: TGTGCCTGGACGCGGTCCTCTAACTATGGCTACACCTTC; CDR3: CAWTRSSNYGYTF
D: .; V: TRBV7-9; J: TRBJ2-4; size: .; length: 11; DNA: TGTGCCAGCAGTCTCGGGGACATTCAGTACTTC; CDR3: CASSLGDIQYF
D: .; V: TRBV27; J: TRBJ1-1; size: .; length: 12; DNA: TGTGCCAGCAGTTTTGGCGACAGGGAAGCTTTCTTT; CDR3: CASSFGDREAFF
D: TRBD1; V: TRBV9; J: TRBJ2-7; size: .; length: 16; DNA: TGTGCCAGCAGCTTTCGGGACGGGACAGGCCCCTACGAGCAGTACTTC; CDR3: CASSFRDGTGPYEQYF
D: TRBD2; V: TRBV19; J: TRBJ2-3; size: .; length: 14; DNA: TGTGCCAGTTCCGACGAATGGACTAGCGCTACGCAGTATTTT; CDR3: CASSDEWTSATQYF
D: .; V: TRBV5-1; J: TRBJ2-1; size: .; length: 16; DNA: TGCGCCAGCAGCTTGGGGGGGACTGGACACTACAATGAGCAGTTCTTC; CDR3: CASSLGGTGHYNEQFF
D: .; V: TRBV5-6; J: TRBJ2-7; size: .; length: 15; DNA: TGTGCCATCTCAAAGGAGAGACTCTTTCTCTACGAGCAGTACTTC; CDR3: CAISKERLFLYEQYF
D: .; V: TRBV12-3/TRBV12-4; J: TRBJ2-7; size: .; length: 13; DNA: TGTGCCAGCAGTCTCAACAGGGAACACGAGCAGTACTTC; CDR3: CASSLNREHEQYF
D: TRBD2; V: TRBV2; J: TRBJ2-3; size: .; length: 15; DNA: TGTGCCAGCACCGGGACGGGACTAGTTGGTGATACGCAGTATTTT; CDR3: CASTGTGLVGDTQYF
D: .; V: TRBV7-9; J: TRBJ2-1; size: few; length: 15; DNA: TGTGCCAGCCGCTCTTATGACAGAGCGTACAATGAGCAGTTCTTC; CDR3: CASRSYDRAYNEQFF
D: .; V: TRBV2; J: TRBJ2-5; size: once; length: 14; DNA: TGTGCCAGCAGTAAACAGGGAGATGGGCAGACCCAGTACTTC; CDR3: CASSKQGDGQTQYF
D: .; V: TRBV7-8; J: TRBJ1-5; size: .; length: 13; DNA: TGTGCCAGCAGCTTCTCAGGGACACTGCCCCAGCATTTT; CDR3: CASSFSGTLPQHF
D: .; V: TRBV7-9; J: TRBJ1-2; size: .; length: 12; DNA: TGTGCCAGCAGCGTTAACAGGGATGGCTACACCTTC; CDR3: CASSVNRDGYTF
D: TRBD1; V: TRBV29-1; J: TRBJ1-2; size: .; length: 14; DNA: TGCAGCGCACTGCCGGGACAGGGTCTATATGGCTACACCTTC; CDR3: CSALPGQGLYGYTF
D: TRBD1; V: TRBV10-2; J: TRBJ2-6; size: once; length: 19; DNA: TGCGCCAGCAGTGAGTTGCGACAGGGCGGTCGTTCTGGGGCCAACGTCCTGACTTTC; CDR3: CASSELRQGGRSGANVLTF
D: .; V: TRBV6-5; J: TRBJ1-1; size: few; length: 15; DNA: TGTGCCAGCTCCTGGGGGTGGGAGGGAAACACTGAAGCTTTCTTT; CDR3: CASSWGWEGNTEAFF
D: .; V: TRBV11-2; J: TRBJ2-1; size: .; length: 17; DNA: TGTGCCAGCAGCTCCCCTTCTCGCGGGCAGAACTACAATGAGCAGTTCTTC; CDR3: CASSSPSRGQNYNEQFF
D: .; V: TRBV12-3/TRBV12-4; J: TRBJ2-7; size: .; length: 12; DNA: TGTGCCAGCAGTTTAGGAGAGTACGAGCAGTACTTC; CDR3: CASSLGEYEQYF
D: .; V: TRBV19; J: TRBJ1-2; size: few; length: 14; DNA: TGTGCCAGTAGTATAGAACAGAGCCTGCGAGGCTACACCTTC; CDR3: CASSIEQSLRGYTF
D: .; V: TRBV5-6; J: TRBJ2-1; size: .; length: 12; DNA: TGTGCCAGCAGCTTGGGACATTACATACGGTTCTTC; CDR3: CASSLGHYIRFF
D: .; V: TRBV9; J: TRBJ1-2; size: few; length: 15; DNA: TGTGCCAGCAGCGTAGAGGCAGGTGGGAGGTATGGCTACACCTTC; CDR3: CASSVEAGGRYGYTF
D: TRBD1; V: TRBV9; J: TRBJ1-2; size: .; length: 13; DNA: TGTGCCAGCGATCACCCAGGGGGCTATGGCTACACCTTC; CDR3: CASDHPGGYGYTF
D: .; V: TRBV6-4; J: TRBJ1-1; size: .; length: 17; DNA: TGTGCCAGCAGTGACTCGTGGAGGGAGGCAATGAACACTGAAGCTTTCTTT; CDR3: CASSDSWREAMNTEAFF
D: .; V: TRBV27; J: TRBJ1-6; size: .; length: 12; DNA: TGTGCCAGCAGTTTGCGCCGTGCCCCCCTCCACTTT; CDR3: CASSLRRAPLHF
D: TRBD1; V: TRBV5-4; J: TRBJ2-3; size: .; length: 16; DNA: TGTGCCAGCAGCTACTACCGGGACAGGGGGGCAGATACGCAGTATTTT; CDR3: CASSYYRDRGADTQYF
D: TRBD2; V: TRBV18; J: TRBJ2-5; size: .; length: 15; DNA: TGTGCCAGCTCTCGCCGGGGGGGCAGAGGAGAGACCCAGTACTTC; CDR3: CASSRRGGRGETQYF
D: .; V: TRBV28; J: TRBJ2-1; size: .; length: 13; DNA: TGTGCCATTCTCGCAGGGAAAACGAATGAGCAGTTCTTC; CDR3: CAILAGKTNEQFF
D: .; V: TRBV30; J: TRBJ1-2; size: once; length: 13; DNA: TGTGCCTGGAATCCGGAGGGTCCCTATGGCTACACCTTC; CDR3: CAWNPEGPYGYTF
D: TRBD2; V: TRBV2; J: TRBJ2-1; size: once; length: 15; DNA: TGTGCCAGCAGAGTTAGCGGGGGGGCCCACAATGAGCAGTTCTTC; CDR3: CASRVSGGAHNEQFF
D: .; V: TRBV28; J: TRBJ1-5; size: .; length: 15; DNA: TGTGCCAGCAGTTTACGGGGTAAGGGCAATCAGCCCCAGCATTTT; CDR3: CASSLRGKGNQPQHF
D: .; V: TRBV19; J: TRBJ1-3; size: .; length: 13; DNA: TGTGCCAGCGCGGGAGGACGAAAGGACACCATATATTTT; CDR3: CASAGGRKDTIYF
D: .; V: TRBV2; J: TRBJ2-7; size: .; length: 16; DNA: TGTGCCAGCAGTGAAGCCGGGACTGTCGAGGCGTACGAGCAGTACTTC; CDR3: CASSEAGTVEAYEQYF
D: .; V: TRBV6-5; J: TRBJ2-7; size: .; length: 11; DNA: TGTGCCAGCTCAGGGAACTACGAGCAGTACTTC; CDR3: CASSGNYEQYF